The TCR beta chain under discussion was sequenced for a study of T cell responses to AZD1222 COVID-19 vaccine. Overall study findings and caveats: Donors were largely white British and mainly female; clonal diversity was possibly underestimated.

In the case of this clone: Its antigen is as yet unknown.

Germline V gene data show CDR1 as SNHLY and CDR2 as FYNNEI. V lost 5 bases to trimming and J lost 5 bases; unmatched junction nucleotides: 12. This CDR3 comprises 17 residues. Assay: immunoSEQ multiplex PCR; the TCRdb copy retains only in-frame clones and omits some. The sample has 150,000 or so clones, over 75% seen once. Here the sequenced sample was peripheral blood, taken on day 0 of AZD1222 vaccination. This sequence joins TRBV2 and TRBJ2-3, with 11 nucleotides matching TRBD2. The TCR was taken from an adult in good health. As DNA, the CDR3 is TGTGCCAGCAGTTCCTGGATTAGCGGGGGGGCCAGAGATACGCAGTATTTT. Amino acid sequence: CASSSWISGGARDTQYF.